This record looks at one TCR beta chain sequence and its context. As yet, its antigen is unknown. Repertoires were generated with immunoSEQ multiplex PCR, while TCRdb's copy carries only in-frame clones and drops some. The table has roughly 50,000 clones, around nine tenths seen once; the top ten hold approximately 2%. The data are from a study of OX40 agonist ivuxolimab in advanced cancers. V lost 5 bases and J 0 bases, leaving 10 bases between the germline ends. CDR3 length equals 14 residues. Germline-derived CDR1 and CDR2 are LNHDA and SQIVND (reference sequence). Broader study findings: With doses of 0.1 to 3.0 mg/kg, CD4+ and CD8+ blood T cells had undergone clonal expansion by week 6. Normalized T-cell clonal expansion was also low in a subset of nonresponders.

The chain recombines TRBV19 with TRBJ1-1; no clear D. This TCR came from an adult with an advanced solid tumor such as melanoma, head and neck, liver or kidney cancer. Sequences were derived from CD4+ or CD8+ T cells sorted from blood, sampled in a trial of the OX40 agonist ivuxolimab. Here the CDR3 DNA reads TGTGCCAGTAGTTGGGAGGGAGTGAACACTGAAGCTTTCTTT. This sequence encodes CASSWEGVNTEAFF.